The 7 T cell receptor beta chains below come from one sample, sequenced in a study of T cell responses to AZD1222 COVID-19 vaccine. The protocol was immunoSEQ multiplex PCR, while the TCRdb copy is restricted to in-frame clones and leaves out a portion. In the table there are roughly 80,000 clones, around nine tenths of which are singletons. Sample: peripheral blood, taken on day 0 of MenACWY control vaccination. These receptors all come from an adult in good health.

This chain connects TRBV29-1 to TRBJ2-7; D may be TRBD2 (5 bases). The CDR3 has 11 amino acids. CDR1 and CDR2 from the germline V gene are SQVTM and ANQGSEA. The V end lost 5 bases, the J end lost 7 bases, and 12 bases lay between the germline ends. The CDR3 bases are TGCAGCGTTCTGACCCCGGGGGAGCAGTACTTC. Amino acid sequence: CSVLTPGEQYF.

Details on this clone: The limits of the CDR3 on the DNA are not certain, so only TCRdb's listed CDR3 is given. The chain couples TRBV4-1 to TRBJ1-2. The CDR3 is 15 amino acids in total, end residues counted. Per the germline V gene, CDR1 is MGHRA and CDR2 is YSYEKL. This CDR3 reads CASSSSDPLYAGYTF.

The rearrangement joins TRBV4-1 to TRBJ2-3, with 9 bases identical to TRBD2. Germline V gene sequence: CDR1 MGHRA, CDR2 YSYEKL. J gave up 6 bases and V 0 bases, and 7 bases lay outside the gene matches. This CDR3 has 16 residues. The DNA for the CDR3 is TGCGCCAGCAGCCAAGATACTTCGCGGGAGGGCGATACGCAGTATTTT. Residues: CASSQDTSREGDTQYF.

The J gene is TRBJ2-5, the V gene TRBV7-2; maybe TRBD1 (5 bases). In germline, CDR1 is SGHTA, CDR2 FQGNSA. Between the trimmed V and J ends, which lost 5 bases and 0 bases, there was a span of 10 bases. The CDR3 has 14 amino acids. DNA of the CDR3: TGTGCCAGCAGCACAACGACAGACCAAGAGACCCAGTACTTC. This codes for CASSTTTDQETQYF.

This clone was counted a few times. This chain links TRBV12-3 or TRBV12-4 with TRBJ1-2, with TRBD1 as a possible D gene (5 bases). V was shortened by 3 bases and J by 1 base, with 6 bases between the two germline ends. The CDR3 is 13 residues long. CDR3 sequence (DNA): TGTGCCAGCAGTTTGACAGTTAACTATGGCTACACCTTC. This encodes CASSLTVNYGYTF.

This chain joins TRBV5-1 and TRBJ1-5, with 10 bases lining up with TRBD1. The CDR3 is 14 amino acids. CDR1 is SGHRS and CDR2 is YFSETQ in the germline V gene. V was pared by 5 bases and J by 4 bases, with 3 bases of the junction left unmatched. The DNA for the CDR3 is TGCGCCAGCAGTTCGGGACAGGGGAATCAGCCCCAGCATTTT. Translating it yields CASSSGQGNQPQHF.

The chain is built from TRBV2 and TRBJ2-7; no firm D call. Trimming removed 6 bases from V and 5 bases from J, with 17 bases in between. The CDR3 sequence is 14 residues long. The germline V gene encodes CDR1 SNHLY and CDR2 FYNNEI. The CDR3 loop reads CASSLLPRRDEQYF. Written as DNA, the CDR3 is TGTGCCAGCAGCCTATTGCCTCGTAGGGACGAGCAGTACTTC.